Below are 31 T cell receptor beta chains sequenced from a single sample in a study of OX40 agonist ivuxolimab in advanced cancers. Library method: the immunoSEQ multiplex PCR assay. Imported from immuneACCESS, the table was reduced by TCRdb to in-frame sequences with V and J called. These copies leave out some clones; in studies compared against another copy, an unresolved V gene accounts for under half, and the cause of the remainder is not known. Counted in this sample were tens of thousands of clones; 80% to 85% of them appeared once. Approximately 7.9% of the sample rests with the top ten. Material: CD4+ or CD8+ T cells sorted from blood, obtained in a trial of the OX40 agonist ivuxolimab. The receptors stem from an adult with an advanced solid tumor such as melanoma, head and neck, liver or kidney cancer.

J is TRBJ1-1 and V is TRBV5-4; 10 nucleotides align to TRBD1. CDR1 and CDR2 (germline): SGHNT, YYREEE (reference sequence). Trimming removed 0 bases from V and 5 bases from J; junction bases left unmatched: 7. This CDR3 has 16 amino acids. CDR3 sequence (DNA): TGTGCCAGCAGCTTGGGGGGACAGGGGATGGAGACTGAAGCTTTCTTT. Amino acids: CASSLGGQGMETEAFF.

The chain carries TRBV19 and TRBJ2-7; D not certain. Between the trimmed V and J ends, which lost 4 bases and 0 bases, there was a span of 7 bases. This CDR3 comprises 13 residues. Germline V gene lookup returns CDR1 LNHDA and CDR2 SQIVND (reference sequence). CDR3 in amino acids: CASSTGRSYEQYF. For the CDR3, the DNA is TGTGCCAGTAGTACAGGCCGCTCCTACGAGCAGTACTTC.

The chain has TRBV5-1 and TRBJ2-5; the match to TRBD2 covers 7 bases. The CDR3 loop spans 14 amino acids. The trim removed 1 base at V and 4 bases at J, leaving 4 bases unmatched. Germline loops: CDR1 SGHRS, CDR2 YFSETQ. CDR3 protein: CASSLSGGGETQYF. For the CDR3, the DNA is TGCGCCAGCAGCTTGAGTGGGGGGGGAGAGACCCAGTACTTC. The full variable domain, in which reference TRBV5-1 and TRBJ2-5 provide the parts outside the CDR3, is KAGVTQTPRYLIKTRGQQVTLSCSPISGHRSVSWYQQTPGQGLQFLFEYFSETQRNKGNFPGRFSGRQFSNSRSEMNVSTLELGDSALYLCASSLSGGGETQYFGPGTRLLVL.

The rearrangement joins TRBV7-8 to TRBJ1-1; D possibly corresponds to TRBD1 (5 bases). CDR1 and CDR2 from the germline V gene are SGHVS and FQNEAQ. V lost 4 bases to trimming and J lost 5 bases, with 11 bases between them. CDR3 length equals 13 residues. In nucleotides, the CDR3 is TGTGCCAGCAGCTCAGGCTGGACAACTGAAGCTTTCTTT. This sequence encodes CASSSGWTTEAFF. Full variable domain (missing parts from reference TRBV7-8 and TRBJ1-1): GAGVSQSPRYKVAKRGQDVALRCDPISGHVSLFWYQQALGQGPEFLTYFQNEAQLDKSGLPSDRFFAERPEGSVSTLKIQRTQQEDSAVYLCASSSGWTTEAFFGQGTRLTVV.

V gene TRBV7-2 combines with J gene TRBJ2-1; possible D gene TRBD2, 6 bases. Germline V gives CDR1 SGHTA, CDR2 FQGNSA. The V and J ends lost 5 bases and 8 bases respectively, with 7 bases between them. The CDR3 totals 11 residues. The CDR3 loop reads CASSPGDEQFF. CDR3 coding DNA: TGTGCCAGCAGCCCGGGGGATGAGCAGTTCTTC.

The rearrangement uses TRBV27 and TRBJ1-1, with D tentatively TRBD1 (5 bases). The germline V and J ends were trimmed by 5 bases and 5 bases, with 15 bases remaining between them. Per the germline V gene, CDR1 is MNHEY and CDR2 is SMNVEV (reference sequence). The CDR3 contains 14 residues. CDR3 sequence reads: CASSVIGTSTEAFF. Here the CDR3 DNA reads TGTGCCAGCAGTGTGATAGGGACTAGTACTGAAGCTTTCTTT.

This chain links TRBV6-5 with TRBJ1-6, with TRBD1 matching 10 bases. Trimming cost V 6 bases and J 7 bases; bases outside gene matches: 3. The CDR3 is 14 amino acids. The germline gives CDR1 MNHEY, CDR2 SVGAGI. For the CDR3, the DNA is TGTGCCAGCAGCCGACAGGGGGCGAATTCACCCCTCCACTTT. Protein sequence: CASSRQGANSPLHF.

The CDR3 coding sequence is TGTGCCAGCAGCTCCAACAGGGGGCCATGGGAGACCCAGTACTTC. Translating it yields CASSSNRGPWETQYF. V is TRBV7-9 and J is TRBJ2-5; 9 bases match TRBD1. This CDR3 has 15 residues. After removal of 4 bases from V and 5 bases from J, the junction contained 8 bases not matched to a gene. Germline CDR1 reads SEHNR; CDR2 reads FQNEAQ (reference sequence).

V gene TRBV7-8 combines with J gene TRBJ2-5, with TRBD2 identical over 12 bases. The CDR3 runs to 18 residues. Per the germline V gene, CDR1 is SGHVS and CDR2 is FQNEAQ. The V segment lost 0 bases and the J segment 5 bases; nucleotides outside the gene matches: 10. The DNA for the CDR3 is TGTGCCAGCAGCTTAGCGGTACTAGCGGGGGGCTGGGGGGAGACCCAGTACTTC. Its translation is CASSLAVLAGGWGETQYF.

This clone was seen a single time. V and J are TRBV11-2 and TRBJ2-1; possibly TRBD2 for D (6 bases). The CDR3 is 15 amino acids. Trimming left V 5 bases short and J 0 bases short, with 11 bases between. Germline V CDR1 and CDR2: SGHAT, FQNNGV. The CDR3 DNA sequence: TGTGCCAGCAGCCGCACGACTAGCTCCTACAATGAGCAGTTCTTC. Its translation: CASSRTTSSYNEQFF.

The rearrangement links TRBV9 to TRBJ2-2; D may be TRBD1 or TRBD2 (5 bases each). CDR3 length: 15 residues. Germline-derived CDR1 and CDR2 are SGDLS and YYNGEE. Between the trimmed V and J ends, which lost 0 bases and 6 bases, there was a span of 12 bases. In DNA form, the CDR3 reads TGTGCCAGCAGCGTAGGGGGACGGCGTGCCGGGGAGCTGTTTTTT. It codes for CASSVGGRRAGELFF.

The genes are TRBV28 and TRBJ1-1; TRBD1 aligns across 7 bases. The CDR3 runs to 12 residues. CDR1 MDHEN and CDR2 SYDVKM come from the germline V gene. V was pared by 5 bases and J by 9 bases, with 6 bases of the junction left unmatched. CDR3 sequence reads: CASSPGTVKAFF. CDR3 nucleotides: TGTGCCAGCAGTCCAGGGACAGTCAAAGCTTTCTTT.

The gene calls are TRBV7-2 and TRBJ1-5; D possibly corresponds to TRBD1 (5 bases). Germline lookup yields CDR1 SGHTA and CDR2 FQGNSA. V gave up 1 base and J gave up 5 bases, with 6 bases separating them. The CDR3 totals 13 residues. CDR3 coding DNA: TGTGCCAGCAGCTTAGAGGGGTATCAGCCCCAGCATTTT. Translated: CASSLEGYQPQHF.

V usage is TRBV7-8 and J usage is TRBJ2-7; 8 bases fit TRBD1. Germline V lookup: CDR1 SGHVS, CDR2 FQNEAQ. The V segment lost 5 bases and the J segment 6 bases; nucleotides outside the gene matches: 12. The CDR3 is 15 amino acids. CDR3 sequence reads: CASSTLRGHFGEQYF. In nucleotides, the CDR3 is TGTGCCAGCAGCACGCTCAGGGGGCACTTCGGCGAGCAGTACTTC.

For this clone: Other nucleotide sequences from this sample produce the same CDR3. V usage is TRBV15 and J usage is TRBJ1-3; D remains ambiguous. Deletions cut 1 base from V and 0 bases from J, with 10 bases between. Germline loops: CDR1 LNHNV, CDR2 YYDKDF (reference sequence). The CDR3 runs 16 residues. This CDR3 is CATSRALLASGNTIYF. CDR3 coding DNA: TGTGCCACCAGCAGAGCTCTCCTGGCCTCTGGAAACACCATATATTTT.

This chain uses TRBV11-2 with TRBJ1-4; D unclear. Trimming shortened V by 2 bases and J by 7 bases, and 17 bases separated the two germline ends. Germline-derived CDR1 and CDR2 are SGHAT and FQNNGV. There are 16 residues in the CDR3. CDR3 DNA: TGTGCCAGCAGCTTAAACCCCGGCTCTTACGGTGAAAAACTGTTTTTT. Its translation: CASSLNPGSYGEKLFF.

This rearrangement joins TRBV5-1 to TRBJ2-5, with 7 bases lining up with TRBD1. With 0 bases clipped from V and 3 bases from J, the junction kept 2 bases outside the gene matches. Germline CDR1 SGHRS, CDR2 YFSETQ. There are 14 residues in the CDR3. CDR3 amino acids: CASSLGQGEETQYF. The CDR3 DNA follows: TGCGCCAGCAGCTTGGGCCAGGGGGAAGAGACCCAGTACTTC.

This rearrangement joins TRBV2 to TRBJ1-5; no definite D call. This CDR3 region has 17 residues. Per the germline V gene, CDR1 is SNHLY and CDR2 is FYNNEI. V lost 0 bases and J lost 0, with 12 bases in between. DNA of the CDR3: TGTGCCAGCAGTGAAGCGCGGGGTTTGAGTAGCAATCAGCCCCAGCATTTT. It yields the protein CASSEARGLSSNQPQHF.

The J gene is TRBJ2-7, the V gene TRBV7-2; unclear D gene. The V end was cut by 0 bases, the J end by 3 bases, with 6 bases between. Germline-derived CDR1 and CDR2 are SGHTA and FQGNSA. CDR3 size: 13 residues. The CDR3 sequence: CASSLALSYEQYF. The CDR3 DNA follows: TGTGCCAGCAGCTTAGCGCTCAGCTACGAGCAGTACTTC.

This chain connects TRBV6-5 to TRBJ2-7, with TRBD2 as a possible D gene (5 bases). With 0 bases removed from V and 4 bases from J, the gap between germline ends came to 7 bases. Germline values: CDR1 MNHEY, CDR2 SVGAGI. This CDR3 contains 13 residues. The CDR3 DNA reads TGTGCCAGCAGTTACTCCGGGGAGTACGAGCAGTACTTC. Translation: CASSYSGEYEQYF.

Comments on this clone: The junction departs from germline at one end; a sequencing error may be responsible. This chain links TRBV20-1 with TRBJ2-1; 7 bases are a match to TRBD2. The germline CDR1 and CDR2 sequences are DFQATT and SNEGSKA (reference sequence). There are 11 residues in the CDR3. The DNA of the CDR3 is TGCAGTGCTACTCGTGGGCAGGGAGGGATCTTC. This sequence encodes CSATRGQGGIF.

The chain is built from TRBV7-9 and TRBJ1-4; TRBD1 matches at 7 bases. Germline values: CDR1 SEHNR, CDR2 FQNEAQ (reference sequence). V lost 5 bases, J lost 0 bases, and 3 bases stayed unmatched. The CDR3 has 15 residues. This CDR3 is CASSLGTATNEKLFF. For the CDR3, the DNA is TGTGCCAGCAGCCTAGGGACAGCAACTAATGAAAAACTGTTTTTT.

The chain joins TRBV6-1 to TRBJ1-1, with no clear D. Germline V gene sequence: CDR1 MNHNS, CDR2 SASEGT. Trimming shortened V by 10 bases and J by 2 bases, and 14 bases separated the two germline ends. This CDR3 has 13 residues. CDR3 nucleotide sequence: TGTGCCACCCATGGCGGAGGCAACACTGAAGCTTTCTTT. Translated, it gives CATHGGGNTEAFF.

V usage is TRBV28 and J usage is TRBJ2-7; D possibly corresponds to TRBD1 (5 bases). The CDR3 totals 12 residues. Trimming stripped 3 bases from V and 4 bases from J, with 7 bases between. Germline V gene sequence: CDR1 MDHEN, CDR2 SYDVKM. CDR3 DNA sequence: TGTGCCAGCAGTTTGGGGCAGTACGAGCAGTACTTC. This sequence encodes CASSLGQYEQYF.

The J gene is TRBJ2-1, the V gene TRBV9; 15 positions agree with TRBD2. Germline V lookup: CDR1 SGDLS, CDR2 YYNGEE. Trimming took 0 bases from V and 8 from J; bases not matched to a gene: 15. The length of the CDR3 is 20 residues. In DNA, the CDR3 is TGTGCCAGCAGCGTAGCTCCGGGACTAGCGGGAGGCAGCCTAAGCGATGAGCAGTTCTTC. Its translation: CASSVAPGLAGGSLSDEQFF. Based on the CDR3 plus reference TRBV9 and TRBJ2-1, the full variable domain is DSGVTQTPKHLITATGQRVTLRCSPRSGDLSVYWYQQSLDQGLQFLIQYYNGEERAKGNILERFSAQQFPDLHSELNLSSLELGDSALYFCASSVAPGLAGGSLSDEQFFGPGTRLTVL.

The chain recombines TRBV4-1 with TRBJ1-5; tentative D call: TRBD1 (6 bases). Trimming stripped 0 bases from V and 3 bases from J, with 9 bases between. Germline CDR1 and CDR2: MGHRA and YSYEKL. CDR3 length equals 15 residues. CDR3 nucleotide sequence: TGCGCCAGCAGCCAAGACTACAGGGACAATCAGCCCCAGCATTTT. Its protein is CASSQDYRDNQPQHF.

The chain is built from TRBV19 and TRBJ2-2, with a tentative D call TRBD2 (5 bases). The V end was cut by 10 bases, the J end by 0 bases, with 9 bases between. CDR1 is LNHDA, CDR2 SQIVND, per germline (reference sequence). CDR3 size: 13 residues. CDR3 residues: CATHGANTGELFF. The CDR3 coding sequence is TGTGCCACCCACGGGGCGAACACCGGGGAGCTGTTTTTT.

V is TRBV27 and J is TRBJ1-2; D is unclear. This CDR3 has 15 amino acids. V lost 6 bases to trimming and J lost 4 bases, with 18 bases between them. Germline CDR1 reads MNHEY; CDR2 reads SMNVEV (reference sequence). The CDR3 DNA is TGTGCCAGCAGCTTGATGGCCTATCCTATCTATGGCTACACCTTC. Protein product: CASSLMAYPIYGYTF.

This clone was recorded a few times. V and J are TRBV7-2 and TRBJ1-2; no clear D. With 0 bases removed from V and 4 bases from J, the gap between germline ends came to 12 bases. Germline V lookup: CDR1 SGHTA, CDR2 FQGNSA. CDR3 size: 15 residues. Here the CDR3 reads CASSLANAAVYGYTF. The DNA for the CDR3 is TGTGCCAGCAGCTTAGCCAACGCAGCGGTCTATGGCTACACCTTC.

The chain joins TRBV6-5 to TRBJ1-2; D is undetermined. The CDR3 consists of 13 residues. From germline, CDR1 is MNHEY and CDR2 SVGAGI. Trimming took 10 bases from V and 1 from J, leaving 13 bases between them. CDR3 protein: CAISSGLNYGYTF. The CDR3 DNA reads TGTGCCATAAGCTCGGGCCTTAACTATGGCTACACCTTC.

The CDR3 here is CASSPPGQGYNEQFF. CDR3 coding DNA: TGTGCCAGCAGCCCTCCGGGACAGGGGTACAATGAGCAGTTCTTC. The chain combines TRBV7-3 with TRBJ2-1, with 10 bases identical to TRBD1. The CDR3 loop spans 15 amino acids. The J segment lost 4 bases and the V segment lost 5 bases, leaving 5 bases of the junction unmatched. CDR1 and CDR2 (germline): SGHTA, FQGTGA.